Listed below are T cell receptor beta chains from one sample, sequenced in a study of cytomegalovirus exposure and HLA in healthy donors. Some clones are missing from TCRdb's copy, which holds only in-frame ones; the method was immunoSEQ multiplex PCR. The data contain under 95,000 clones, 6% to 9% of them singletons. The source material was PBMCs. The source is a man in his fifties in good health and CMV-seronegative. The CDR3 runs from the conserved cysteine through the conserved F or W. Fields, in order: clone size, V gene, J gene, D gene, CDR3 protein, CDR3 DNA. D genes are given only for firm matches. The size field is filled for only some rows; it gives once, few, many or a size class.

abundance: NA; v_gene: TRBV6-5; j_gene: TRBJ1-3; d_gene: NA; CDR3aa: CASSYYSESSGNTIYF; CDR3nt: TGTGCCAGCAGTTACTACAGTGAGAGCTCTGGAAACACCATATATTTT
abundance: NA; v_gene: TRBV18; j_gene: TRBJ2-7; d_gene: TRBD1; CDR3aa: CASSWGQYEQYF; CDR3nt: TGTGCCAGCTCATGGGGACAGTACGAGCAGTACTTC
abundance: NA; v_gene: TRBV5-8; j_gene: TRBJ2-3; d_gene: TRBD2; CDR3aa: CASSGLAGGTDTQYF; CDR3nt: TGTGCCAGCAGCGGACTAGCGGGAGGTACAGATACGCAGTATTTT
abundance: NA; v_gene: TRBV7-6; j_gene: TRBJ2-2; d_gene: NA; CDR3aa: CASSHGLDSTGELFF; CDR3nt: TGTGCCAGCAGCCACGGGTTGGATTCCACCGGGGAGCTGTTTTTT
abundance: NA; v_gene: TRBV11-3; j_gene: TRBJ2-5; d_gene: NA; CDR3aa: CASSLRVQETQYF; CDR3nt: TGTGCCAGCAGCTTACGGGTACAAGAGACCCAGTACTTC
abundance: few; v_gene: TRBV27; j_gene: TRBJ1-1; d_gene: TRBD1; CDR3aa: CASGSVIRRQGSNTEAFF; CDR3nt: TGTGCCAGCGGCTCAGTCATCCGTCGACAGGGATCGAACACTGAAGCTTTCTTT
abundance: NA; v_gene: TRBV19; j_gene: TRBJ1-4; d_gene: NA; CDR3aa: CASSSPKGSNEKLFF; CDR3nt: TGTGCCAGTAGTAGCCCGAAGGGGTCTAATGAAAAACTGTTTTTT
abundance: few; v_gene: TRBV10-3; j_gene: TRBJ2-7; d_gene: TRBD2; CDR3aa: CATLGGGKTNPYEQYF; CDR3nt: TGTGCCACCCTCGGCGGGGGTAAAACGAATCCCTACGAGCAGTACTTC
abundance: few; v_gene: TRBV29-1; j_gene: TRBJ1-1; d_gene: NA; CDR3aa: CSVGVDGMNTEAFF; CDR3nt: TGCAGCGTTGGGGTGGACGGGATGAACACTGAAGCTTTCTTT
abundance: few; v_gene: TRBV11-2; j_gene: TRBJ2-7; d_gene: NA; CDR3aa: CASSLDPPGYEQYF; CDR3nt: TGTGCCAGCAGCTTAGACCCACCAGGCTACGAGCAGTACTTC
abundance: few; v_gene: TRBV28; j_gene: TRBJ1-1; d_gene: NA; CDR3aa: CASSSHSFNTEAFF; CDR3nt: TGTGCCAGCAGTTCCCACTCGTTTAACACTGAAGCTTTCTTT
abundance: few; v_gene: TRBV5-1; j_gene: TRBJ2-7; d_gene: NA; CDR3aa: CASSSQGGGSYEQYF; CDR3nt: TGCGCCAGCAGCTCACAGGGGGGGGGATCCTACGAGCAGTACTTC
abundance: NA; v_gene: TRBV19; j_gene: TRBJ1-1; d_gene: NA; CDR3aa: CASSIGLLATGTEAFF; CDR3nt: TGTGCCAGTAGTATCGGATTACTTGCGACGGGCACTGAAGCTTTCTTT
abundance: few; v_gene: TRBV28; j_gene: TRBJ1-1; d_gene: NA; CDR3aa: CASSRGGLRVTEAFF; CDR3nt: TGTGCCAGCAGTCGTGGGGGACTTCGGGTCACTGAAGCTTTCTTT
abundance: NA; v_gene: TRBV28; j_gene: TRBJ1-3; d_gene: NA; CDR3aa: CASSEDNSGNTIYF; CDR3nt: TGTGCCAGCAGTGAGGACAACTCTGGAAACACCATATATTTT
abundance: NA; v_gene: TRBV19; j_gene: TRBJ2-7; d_gene: NA; CDR3aa: CASSIAQGYYEQYF; CDR3nt: TGTGCCAGTAGTATAGCCCAGGGTTACTACGAGCAGTACTTC
abundance: few; v_gene: TRBV7-3; j_gene: TRBJ2-2; d_gene: NA; CDR3aa: CASSSGNLRNTGELFF; CDR3nt: TGTGCCAGTTCGTCAGGGAACCTCCGAAACACCGGGGAGCTGTTTTTT
abundance: NA; v_gene: TRBV7-9; j_gene: TRBJ1-1; d_gene: TRBD1; CDR3aa: CASSPGTGGTLNTEAFF; CDR3nt: TGTGCCAGCAGCCCAGGGACAGGGGGGACCTTAAACACTGAAGCTTTCTTT
abundance: few; v_gene: TRBV6-6; j_gene: TRBJ1-2; d_gene: NA; CDR3aa: CASSLIQAGNYGYTF; CDR3nt: TGTGCCAGCAGCCTAATACAGGCCGGGAACTATGGCTACACCTTC
abundance: NA; v_gene: TRBV19; j_gene: TRBJ1-3; d_gene: TRBD1; CDR3aa: CASSQTGTGGNTIYF; CDR3nt: TGTGCCAGTAGCCAGACCGGGACAGGCGGAAACACCATATATTTT
abundance: NA; v_gene: TRBV4-1; j_gene: TRBJ1-3; d_gene: NA; CDR3aa: CASSQDSSGNTIYF; CDR3nt: TGCGCCAGCAGCCAGGACAGCTCTGGAAACACCATATATTTT
abundance: NA; v_gene: TRBV6-1; j_gene: TRBJ2-1; d_gene: TRBD2; CDR3aa: CASNFGGGADEQFF; CDR3nt: TGTGCCAGCAATTTTGGCGGGGGGGCCGATGAGCAGTTCTTC
abundance: few; v_gene: TRBV28; j_gene: TRBJ1-1; d_gene: TRBD1; CDR3aa: CASSLVETGDWNTEAFF; CDR3nt: TGTGCCAGCAGTTTAGTGGAGACAGGGGACTGGAACACTGAAGCTTTCTTT
abundance: NA; v_gene: TRBV30; j_gene: TRBJ2-5; d_gene: TRBD2; CDR3aa: CAWSSGSGTSGQEAQYF; CDR3nt: TGTGCCTGGAGCTCCGGGTCCGGGACTAGTGGACAAGAGGCCCAGTACTTC
abundance: few; v_gene: TRBV4-1; j_gene: TRBJ2-1; d_gene: NA; CDR3aa: CASSQDSGVFGNEQFF; CDR3nt: TGCGCCAGCAGCCAAGACTCAGGGGTATTTGGCAATGAGCAGTTCTTC
abundance: few; v_gene: TRBV11-2; j_gene: TRBJ2-7; d_gene: NA; CDR3aa: CASGRGTYRGERTYEQYF; CDR3nt: TGTGCCAGCGGACGTGGGACTTATCGGGGCGAGAGAACCTACGAGCAGTACTTC
abundance: few; v_gene: TRBV7-9; j_gene: TRBJ2-3; d_gene: TRBD2; CDR3aa: CASSRNTGLAGADTQYF; CDR3nt: TGTGCCAGCAGCCGAAATACGGGACTAGCGGGAGCAGATACGCAGTATTTT
abundance: few; v_gene: TRBV7-3; j_gene: TRBJ2-1; d_gene: TRBD2; CDR3aa: CASSLRGDSYNEQFF; CDR3nt: TGTGCCAGCAGCCTGCGGGGGGACTCCTACAATGAGCAGTTCTTC
abundance: NA; v_gene: TRBV27; j_gene: TRBJ1-1; d_gene: TRBD1; CDR3aa: CASSSKTGQGNTEAFF; CDR3nt: TGTGCCAGCAGCTCAAAGACGGGACAGGGGAACACTGAAGCTTTCTTT
abundance: NA; v_gene: TRBV19; j_gene: TRBJ1-2; d_gene: TRBD1; CDR3aa: CASRDRDRGNYGYTF; CDR3nt: TGTGCCAGTAGGGACCGGGACAGGGGTAACTATGGCTACACCTTC
abundance: few; v_gene: TRBV28; j_gene: TRBJ2-6; d_gene: NA; CDR3aa: CASQNAGANVLTF; CDR3nt: TGTGCCAGTCAGAACGCTGGGGCCAACGTCCTGACTTTC
abundance: NA; v_gene: TRBV30; j_gene: TRBJ2-2; d_gene: NA; CDR3aa: CAWSVLSGELFF; CDR3nt: TGTGCCTGGAGTGTACTGTCCGGGGAGCTGTTTTTT
abundance: NA; v_gene: TRBV27; j_gene: TRBJ2-2; d_gene: TRBD1; CDR3aa: CASSRTGGTGELFF; CDR3nt: TGTGCCAGCAGCCGGACAGGAGGCACCGGGGAGCTGTTTTTT
abundance: NA; v_gene: TRBV7-2; j_gene: TRBJ1-4; d_gene: NA; CDR3aa: CASSLARGGNEKLFF; CDR3nt: TGTGCCAGCAGCTTAGCAAGGGGGGGAAATGAAAAACTGTTTTTT
abundance: few; v_gene: TRBV2; j_gene: TRBJ2-6; d_gene: NA; CDR3aa: CASRPMSSGANVLTF; CDR3nt: TGTGCCAGCAGGCCCATGAGCTCTGGGGCCAACGTCCTGACTTTC
abundance: NA; v_gene: TRBV2; j_gene: TRBJ1-1; d_gene: TRBD1; CDR3aa: CASRNGQGFTEAFF; CDR3nt: TGTGCCAGCAGAAACGGACAGGGTTTCACTGAAGCTTTCTTT
abundance: NA; v_gene: TRBV7-9; j_gene: TRBJ1-1; d_gene: TRBD1; CDR3aa: CASSLGGGTGNTEAFF; CDR3nt: TGTGCCAGCAGCTTGGGGGGCGGGACAGGAAACACTGAAGCTTTCTTT
abundance: NA; v_gene: TRBV2; j_gene: TRBJ1-5; d_gene: NA; CDR3aa: CASNPGFNQPQHF; CDR3nt: TGTGCCAGCAATCCGGGGTTTAATCAGCCCCAGCATTTT
abundance: few; v_gene: TRBV28; j_gene: TRBJ2-3; d_gene: NA; CDR3aa: CASSFSSGSGTDTQYF; CDR3nt: TGTGCCAGCAGTTTCAGCAGCGGCAGTGGCACAGATACGCAGTATTTT
abundance: NA; v_gene: TRBV7-8; j_gene: TRBJ1-2; d_gene: NA; CDR3aa: CASSLDRYGYTF; CDR3nt: TGTGCCAGCAGCTTAGATCGTTATGGCTACACCTTC
abundance: few; v_gene: TRBV5-4; j_gene: TRBJ2-5; d_gene: TRBD2; CDR3aa: CASSLAGRGLAGNQETQYF; CDR3nt: TGTGCCAGCAGCTTGGCCGGCCGGGGACTAGCGGGGAACCAAGAGACCCAGTACTTC
abundance: few; v_gene: TRBV28; j_gene: TRBJ2-7; d_gene: NA; CDR3aa: CASSPRGGAGYEQYF; CDR3nt: TGTGCCAGCAGCCCTAGGGGGGGGGCAGGCTACGAGCAGTACTTC
abundance: few; v_gene: TRBV2; j_gene: TRBJ1-2; d_gene: TRBD1; CDR3aa: CASSERGPYGYTF; CDR3nt: TGTGCCAGCAGTGAAAGGGGGCCCTATGGCTACACCTTC
abundance: NA; v_gene: TRBV5-1; j_gene: TRBJ2-5; d_gene: TRBD1; CDR3aa: CASSQGQGETQYF; CDR3nt: TGCGCCAGCAGCCAGGGACAGGGGGAGACCCAGTACTTC